This TCR beta chain was recorded in a study of early T cells in non-severe SARS-CoV-2 infection. Per germline, CDR1 SGHKS and CDR2 YYEKEE (reference sequence). The CDR3 loop spans 18 amino acids. V trimming: 3 bases; J trimming: 3 bases; junction bases outside the gene matches: 10. This clonotype was picked up many times. Researchers tagged individual cDNA molecules with unique molecular identifiers. TCRdb fed the 5' RACE reads into MiXCR, producing one record per CDR3 protein. The data show roughly 62,000 distinct CDR3 sequences, 7.7% seen once. The genes are TRBV5-5 and TRBJ2-1; the match to TRBD2 covers 12 bases. The sequencing input was whole blood. This receptor was taken from an adult who was a healthcare worker with PCR-confirmed SARS-CoV-2 infection or an uninfected control (not recorded which). The CDR3 DNA follows: TGTGCCAGCAGCTGGGAGACTAGCGGGAGAACCCTCTACAATGAGCAGTTCTTC. This codes for CASSWETSGRTLYNEQFF. Complete variable domain (other parts from reference TRBV5-5 and TRBJ2-1): DAGVTQSPTHLIKTRGQQVTLRCSPISGHKSVSWYQQVLGQGPQFIFQYYEKEERGRGNFPDRFSARQFPNYSSELNVNALLLGDSALYLCASSWETSGRTLYNEQFFGPGTRLTVL.